A selection of T cell receptor beta chains follows, all from one sample in a study of cytomegalovirus exposure and HLA in healthy donors. Generated by immunoSEQ multiplex PCR, the TCRdb table keeps only in-frame clones and is missing some. The sample lists about 120,000 clones, 85% seen once, with 2.1% in the top ten. The sequencing sample was made of PBMCs. All receptors come from a woman under 40 in good health and CMV-seronegative. CDR3s include the opening cysteine and the closing phenylalanine or tryptophan. The D gene is left open where the match is weak. Some rows mark clone size as missing; the rest say once, few, many or name a class of expanded clone.

TGCGCCAGCAGCGACCTAGCGGGTTCCTACAATGAGCAGTTCTTC,CASSDLAGSYNEQFF,TRBD2,TRBJ2-1,15,.,TRBV5-1
TGTGCCAGCAGCTTAATGGACAGAGAAGCTTTCTTT,CASSLMDREAFF,.,TRBJ1-1,12,.,TRBV7-8
TGTGCCAGCAGCTTGATGAGGGGGAGCTCCTACAATGAGCAGTTCTTC,CASSLMRGSSYNEQFF,.,TRBJ2-1,16,.,TRBV5-5
TGTGCCAGCTCACCACCGATGGCAGCGGGTCAAGAGACCCAGTACTTC,CASSPPMAAGQETQYF,.,TRBJ2-5,16,.,TRBV18
TGTGCCAGTACCCTCCGGCAGGGGCTTAATTCACCCCTCCACTTT,CASTLRQGLNSPLHF,.,TRBJ1-6,15,once,TRBV19
TGTGCCAGCAGCTCCCGGAGCGGGCCCGGTGAAGCTTTCTTT,CASSSRSGPGEAFF,.,TRBJ1-1,14,few,TRBV11-2
TGTGCCAGCAGCGGAAAGACAGGGAACACTGAAGCTTTCTTT,CASSGKTGNTEAFF,.,TRBJ1-1,14,.,TRBV9
TGTGCCTCGCACACAGGGGGACAGGGGTTCTATGGCTACACCTTC,CASHTGGQGFYGYTF,TRBD1,TRBJ1-2,15,.,TRBV30
TGTGCCAGCAGTGCTATAGCGGGGGTCTCCTACGAGCAGTACTTC,CASSAIAGVSYEQYF,TRBD2,TRBJ2-7,15,once,TRBV6-1
TGTGCCAGCAGCCTAACCCCCGGGACAAACAATGAGCAGTTCTTC,CASSLTPGTNNEQFF,.,TRBJ2-1,15,.,TRBV9
TGTGCCTGGTCCCCTGACAGGGGGATATTGAACACTGAAGCTTTCTTT,CAWSPDRGILNTEAFF,TRBD1,TRBJ1-1,16,.,TRBV30
TGCGCCAGCAGCCGAGTTACGGGACTGGGAAACTATGGCTACACCTTC,CASSRVTGLGNYGYTF,.,TRBJ1-2,16,.,TRBV4-3
TGCGCCAGCAGCCATGTACCGGGACAGGGAAGGGTTGATTCACCCCTCCACTTT,CASSHVPGQGRVDSPLHF,TRBD1,TRBJ1-6,18,.,TRBV4-3
TGTGCCAGCAGTCATATCGGGGGTGGCTACACCTTC,CASSHIGGGYTF,.,TRBJ1-2,12,.,TRBV7-9
TGTGCCAGCAGTCGCTCGGACAGGGCGGGTGAGCAGTACTTC,CASSRSDRAGEQYF,TRBD1,TRBJ2-7,14,.,TRBV27
TGTGCCAGCAGCCCCTCCCGCGGCATCACTGAAGCTTTCTTT,CASSPSRGITEAFF,.,TRBJ1-1,14,.,TRBV7-6
TGTGCCAGCAGCTTGGCCCCGGGACAGGGTTTC,CASSLAPGQGF,TRBD1,TRBJ1-2,11,few,TRBV5-8
TGTGCCAGCAGTCATACCGGGACAGACATTGAAGCTTTCTTT,CASSHTGTDIEAFF,TRBD1,TRBJ1-1,14,.,TRBV2
TGTGCCAGCAGCTTACCCGCACCGGGGGACACTGAAGCTTTCTTT,CASSLPAPGDTEAFF,.,TRBJ1-1,15,.,TRBV11-3
TGTGCCAGCAGCTTAAATATAGCGGGGGGGCCTCGGAATGAGCAGTTCTTC,CASSLNIAGGPRNEQFF,TRBD2,TRBJ2-1,17,once,TRBV11-2
TGTGCCAGCAGCGACCGGACTACCGAGCAGTTCTTC,CASSDRTTEQFF,.,TRBJ2-1,12,.,TRBV7-2
TGTGCCAGTAGTACTCAGGGTTACTCAAACACCATATATTTT,CASSTQGYSNTIYF,.,TRBJ1-3,14,.,TRBV19
TGTGCCAGCACCCGAGGGGGTAATGAAAAACTGTTTTTT,CASTRGGNEKLFF,.,TRBJ1-4,13,.,TRBV27